Reported below is one TCR beta chain. Its specificity is not known. Profiled with immunoSEQ multiplex PCR; TCRdb holds only in-frame clones, not every one. There are 57,000 or so clones in the sample; about 95% occur only once, and approximately 2.5% lies in the top ten. The data belong to a study of cytomegalovirus exposure and HLA in healthy donors. Study-wide points: TCR clusters originating in the first cohort tended to co-occur in the roughly 120 validation repertoires, according to a later analysis. TCR beta chains numbering more than 150 were designated cytomegalovirus-associated.

The CDR3 spans 15 residues. With V trimmed by 5 bases and J by 1 base, 5 bases remained unmatched. CDR1 is MNHNY, CDR2 SVGAGI, per germline (reference sequence). This chain connects TRBV6-6 to TRBJ2-7, with TRBD1 identical over 10 bases. The sequence was obtained from a man between 18 and 35 years old in good health and CMV-seronegative. Material for sequencing was PBMCs. The CDR3 sequence is CASSAPGQGSYEQYF. The CDR3 DNA reads as TGTGCCAGCAGTGCACCGGGACAGGGGTCCTACGAGCAGTACTTC.